This TCR beta chain was profiled in a study of STAT3 mutations in large granular lymphocyte leukemia. Study-wide results and limits: In about 35% of the 18 patients, new TCR clonotypes emerged after therapy. In T-cell large granular lymphocyte leukemia, about half of patients showed multiple immunodominant subclonotypes.

Method: immunoSEQ multiplex PCR; TCRdb's copy keeps in-frame clones and lacks some. This sample has just over 300 clones; roughly 35% occur once, and the top ten carry roughly 90%. Note on this clone: Its antigen is currently unknown.

This CDR3 region has 13 residues. V trimming: 2 bases; J trimming: 6 bases; junction bases outside the gene matches: 3. Per the germline V gene, CDR1 is KGHSH and CDR2 is LQKENI. The source of this sequence is a man aged 55-75 years with T-cell large granular lymphocyte leukemia. Some clones in this sample may be carry-over from other donors' samples. The sample comprised peripheral blood mononuclear cells. The V gene is TRBV18, the J gene TRBJ2-7; 8 nucleotides match TRBD1. The CDR3 spells CASSPGQGSEQYF. The CDR3 coding sequence is TGTGCCAGCTCACCAGGACAGGGAAGCGAGCAGTACTTC.